This TCR beta chain was identified in a study of human T cells and chemical hapten exposure. Overall study: Weekly scalp doses of diphenylcyclopropenone were given to patients during the approximately 23-week study. General observations from the study: Versus controls, expanded TCRs had significantly more large CDR3 similarity clusters.

This CDR3 is built from 14 residues. Per germline, CDR1 MNHEY and CDR2 SMNVEV (reference sequence). J gave up 8 bases and V 8 bases, and 11 bases lay outside the gene matches. In this sample, this clonotype turned up a few times. Its antigen is not identified. Using its own MiXCR run on the RACE reads, TCRdb lists one record per CDR3 protein. Altogether 42,000 or so distinct CDR3 sequences are present, 4% being singletons, with the ten largest covering about 26%. The time point is: patch test 1, 2 weeks after DPC sensitization. Treatment specified: therapeutic diphenylcyclopropenone sensitization with weekly scalp DPC. Sequencing started from total RNA isolated from unfractionated whole blood. Alopecia patients deemed DPC-suitable, aged 18 to 70, excluding pregnancy.

The rearrangement uses TRBV27 and TRBJ2-1; the match to TRBD2 covers 8 bases. The origin of this receptor is a man aged 50-59 years with alopecia areata. Some clones in this sample may be carry-over from other donors' samples. The sequenced sample was whole blood, obtained in connection with sensitization to the hapten diphenylcyclopropenone (DPC). For the CDR3, the DNA is TGTGCCAGCCTGGCGGGAGGTGGAGTCGATGAGCAGTTCTTC. Its translation is CASLAGGGVDEQFF.